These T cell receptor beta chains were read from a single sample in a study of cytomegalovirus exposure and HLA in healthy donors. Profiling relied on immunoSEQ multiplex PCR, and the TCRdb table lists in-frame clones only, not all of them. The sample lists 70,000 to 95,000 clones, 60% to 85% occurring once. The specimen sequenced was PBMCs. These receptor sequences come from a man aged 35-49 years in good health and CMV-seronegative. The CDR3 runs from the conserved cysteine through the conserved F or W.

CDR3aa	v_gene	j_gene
CASSIDSKANQPQHF	TRBV19	TRBJ1-5
CASSLGARNYGYTF	TRBV28	TRBJ1-2
CASMGTSGYEQYF	TRBV2	TRBJ2-7
CASSIYSEAFF	TRBV19	TRBJ1-1
CASSRFGTSGRNRDEQYF	TRBV14	TRBJ2-7
CASSPGESGYEQYF	TRBV5-1	TRBJ2-7
CASSWDRGYEQYF	TRBV7-3	TRBJ2-7
CASSLELGRRFEQYF	TRBV7-8	TRBJ2-7
CASRREGYTGELFF	TRBV5-1	TRBJ2-2
CASRRDLFTYEQYF	TRBV5-5	TRBJ2-7
CSVEPQGAGTEAFF	TRBV29-1	TRBJ1-1
CATPPRTSVQETQYF	TRBV5-3	TRBJ2-5
CASSLTDGDFYEQYF	TRBV11-2	.
CASSLLQGRQPQHF	TRBV28	TRBJ1-5
CASSKGQVSNQPQHF	TRBV5-6	TRBJ1-5
CAWSVGLAGNNEQFF	TRBV30	TRBJ2-1
CARPAPGAGGIDNEQFF	TRBV6-4	TRBJ2-1
CASSQDGGRGETQYF	TRBV14	TRBJ2-5
CSARGSREAFF	TRBV20-1	TRBJ1-1
CASSPTARTAGANVLTF	TRBV2	TRBJ2-6
CASSLTPGQYGYTF	TRBV5-1	TRBJ1-2
CASSILAGESYNEQFF	TRBV19	TRBJ2-1
CASSQPGGGTGSYNEQFF	TRBV10-2	TRBJ2-1
CASSPSGNTEAFF	TRBV18	TRBJ1-1
CASSSETGNYEQYF	TRBV6-6	TRBJ2-7
CASSLVGSQETQYF	TRBV5-8	TRBJ2-5